The present TCR beta chain was sequenced within a study of blood T cell repertoires in COVID-19. Study at large: Sites across the United States, Italy and Spain contributed samples from acute and convalescent COVID-19.

Assay used: immunoSEQ multiplex PCR; TCRdb lists only in-frame clones, some missing. The repertoire has 20,000 to 25,000 clones, around 90% of them found once; the top ten carry around 10%. This TCR came from a human donor with active COVID-19. The donor label of this sample is uncertain. What was sequenced was peripheral blood.

CDR3 region: CASSTGQVTMNTQYF. Here the CDR3 DNA reads TGTGCCAGCAGTACGGGACAGGTGACAATGAATACGCAGTATTTT. This chain links TRBV28 with TRBJ2-3; 8 bases map to TRBD1. Germline assignment: CDR1 MDHEN and CDR2 SYDVKM. The CDR3 totals 15 residues. The ends lost 5 bases at V and 7 bases at J; junction bases unmatched: 11.